The next 32 T cell receptor beta chains were all read from a single sample in a study of blood T cells in healthy people across ages. With a J-beta primer mix and a sample-barcoded 5' primer, a second PCR ran about 7 to 12 cycles. TCRdb passed the 5' RACE reads through MiXCR, listing each CDR3 protein once. The sample gives around 800,000 distinct CDR3 sequences, 35% to 50% of which show up once; 18% is in the top ten. Sequencing input: blood. These receptors were collected from an elderly man in good health.

The DNA for the CDR3 is TGTGCCAGCAGAGACCCGGACAGGGTCGGTGAGCAGTTCTTC. It specifies CASRDPDRVGEQFF. This sequence joins TRBV6-2 or TRBV6-3 and TRBJ2-1; TRBD1 matches 8 bases. This CDR3 region has 14 residues. With V trimmed by 6 bases and J by 9 bases, 10 bases remained unmatched. Germline V gives CDR1 MNHEY, CDR2 SVGEGT.

This clonotype has a handful of counts. V usage is TRBV5-6 and J usage is TRBJ1-2; D is undetermined. The ends were cut back, 1 base at V and 3 bases at J, with 10 bases in the middle. CDR1 is SGHDT and CDR2 is YYEEEE in the germline V gene. The CDR3 covers 14 residues. As DNA, the CDR3 is TGTGCCAGCAGCTTGAGGCAGGCACACTATGGCTACACCTTC. Translating gives CASSLRQAHYGYTF.

This chain's CDR3 is CAKEQGTKNIQYF. In DNA, the CDR3 is TGTGCCAAAGAACAGGGGACGAAAAACATTCAGTACTTC. V and J are TRBV2 and TRBJ2-4; 7 nucleotides align to TRBD1. Germline lookup yields CDR1 SNHLY and CDR2 FYNNEI. The CDR3 loop spans 13 amino acids. V lost 10 bases to trimming and J lost 4 bases; unmatched junction nucleotides: 7.

In regard to this clonotype: One end of the junction does not line up with germline, which may come from a read error. The V gene is TRBV25-1, the J gene TRBJ2-5; 11 nucleotides agree with TRBD2. The CDR3 is 16 amino acids. Germline-derived CDR1 and CDR2 are MGHDK and SYGVNS. The CDR3 nucleotides are TGTGTCAGCAGTGAACGTCTAGCGGGAGGACAAGAGACCCAGTACTTC. This codes for CVSSERLAGGQETQYF.

The rearrangement links TRBV7-9 to TRBJ1-4, with 9 positions matching TRBD1. V trimming: 5 bases; J trimming: 7 bases; junction bases outside the gene matches: 8. Germline-derived CDR1 and CDR2 are SEHNR and FQNEAQ (reference sequence). The CDR3 loop spans 15 amino acids. In nucleotides, the CDR3 is TGTGCCAGCAGCCACCGGACAGGGGAGCGTGAAAAACTGTTTTTT. This codes for CASSHRTGEREKLFF.

The chain recombines TRBV6-2 or TRBV6-3 with TRBJ2-1; possibly TRBD1 or TRBD2 for D (5 bases each). The V gene lost 8 bases and the J gene lost 3 bases, with 14 bases spanning the gap. Germline CDR1 reads MNHEY; CDR2 reads SVGEGT. The length of the CDR3 is 14 residues. In nucleotides, the CDR3 is TGTGCCAGCGCACCAGGGACGAACTACAATGAGCAGTTCTTC. Amino acid sequence: CASAPGTNYNEQFF.

Remarks on this clonotype: One end of the junction is discordant with germline, which a read error may explain. The V gene is TRBV29-1, the J gene TRBJ2-2, with D perhaps TRBD2 (7 bases). Germline CDR1 reads SQVTM; CDR2 reads ANQGSEA. The CDR3 loop spans 16 amino acids. CDR3: CSVEDFSPGEGGELFF. CDR3 DNA: TGCAGCGTTGAAGATTTCTCCCCAGGGGAGGGCGGGGAACTGTTTTTT.

There are many counts of this clonotype. This rearrangement joins TRBV20-1 to TRBJ2-1; unclear D gene. The V end lost 0 bases, the J end lost 6 bases, and 9 bases lay between the germline ends. This CDR3 spans 13 amino acids. CDR1 is DFQATT and CDR2 is SNEGSKA in the germline V gene (reference sequence). The CDR3 is CSARDGYANEQFF. In DNA form, the CDR3 reads TGCAGTGCTAGAGACGGATACGCCAATGAGCAGTTCTTC.

The rearrangement links TRBV29-1 to TRBJ2-4, with 7 bases lining up with TRBD2. The trim removed 1 base at V and 12 bases at J, leaving 9 bases unmatched. CDR1 SQVTM and CDR2 ANQGSEA come from the germline V gene. This CDR3 region has 13 residues. CDR3 sequence reads: CSVEGPGGDTQYF. The DNA of the CDR3 is TGCAGCGTTGAAGGCCCGGGGGGAGACACTCAGTACTTC.

This clonotype showed up just a few times. The chain uses TRBV24-1 and TRBJ2-1, with 9 nucleotides matching TRBD2. The junction had 5 bases not matched to a gene; V was cut back by 3 bases and J by 0 bases. CDR1 is KGHDR and CDR2 is SFDVKD in the germline V gene. This CDR3 has 17 residues. The CDR3 bases are TGTGCCACCAGTGATGTCCTAGCGGGAAGCTCCTACAATGAGCAGTTCTTC. Protein sequence: CATSDVLAGSSYNEQFF.

There are a few counts of this clonotype. A junction end diverges from the germline sequence, so it may reflect a read error. The V and J genes are TRBV20-1 and TRBJ1-4; 9 bases are shared with TRBD1. Germline assignment: CDR1 DFQATT and CDR2 SNEGSKA (reference sequence). This CDR3 spans 15 amino acids. CDR3 amino acids: CSARAGDRVDEKLFF. In DNA, the CDR3 is TGTAGTGCTAGAGCGGGGGACAGGGTGGATGAAAAACTGTTTTTT.

The chain uses TRBV10-3 and TRBJ2-7; D not certain. V was trimmed by 6 bases and J by 3 bases, leaving 12 bases between them. Germline V gene sequence: CDR1 ENHRY, CDR2 SYGVKD. The CDR3 is made up of 13 amino acids. CDR3 sequence reads: CAISLSGDYEQYF. CDR3 nucleotide sequence: TGTGCCATCAGCCTCAGTGGAGACTACGAGCAGTACTTC.

The rearrangement joins TRBV4-3 to TRBJ2-3; TRBD2 aligns across 7 bases. V lost 0 bases, J lost 0 bases, and 9 bases stayed unmatched. Per the germline V gene, CDR1 is LGHNA and CDR2 is YSLEER. The CDR3 is 18 amino acids. This chain's CDR3 is CASSQDLGASGSTDTQYF. DNA of the CDR3: TGCGCCAGCAGCCAAGATCTGGGAGCTAGCGGTAGCACAGATACGCAGTATTTT.

The chain combines TRBV9 with TRBJ2-2, with 7 positions matching TRBD2. This CDR3 is built from 13 residues. The V gene end was trimmed by 1 base and the J gene end by 6 bases; junction bases not matched to a gene: 0. Per the germline V gene, CDR1 is SGDLS and CDR2 is YYNGEE. The CDR3, as DNA: TGTGCCAGCAGCGTAAGCGGGGCCGGGGAGCTGTTTTTT. This translates into CASSVSGAGELFF.

This chain joins TRBV20-1 and TRBJ2-7; the D gene is possibly TRBD2 (6 bases). Germline loops: CDR1 DFQATT, CDR2 SNEGSKA (reference sequence). The V and J ends lost 1 base and 5 bases respectively, with 18 bases between them. The CDR3 runs to 15 residues. The CDR3 spells CSARGGTVKTDEQYF. The CDR3 coding sequence is TGCAGTGCTAGAGGAGGGACTGTAAAGACCGACGAGCAGTACTTC.

The rearrangement joins TRBV7-3 to TRBJ1-1, with TRBD1 as a possible D gene (5 bases). Germline lookup yields CDR1 SGHTA and CDR2 FQGTGA. The CDR3 has 14 residues. Trimming cost V 1 base and J 1 base, with 7 bases left between them. The CDR3: CASSLIGQNTEAFF. In nucleotides, the CDR3 is TGTGCCAGCAGCTTAATCGGACAGAACACTGAAGCTTTCTTT.

The table lists this clonotype with a few counts. The chain employs TRBV4-2 and TRBJ2-5, with 12 bases matching TRBD2. Germline V CDR1 and CDR2: LGHNA, YNFKEQ. J lost 0 bases, V lost 3 bases, and 20 bases had no gene match. This CDR3 is 22 amino acids long. The CDR3 nucleotides are TGTGCCAGCAGCCAGGGATTACTAGCGGGAGGATCACAAATAGAGTACCAAGAGACCCAGTACTTC. Amino acids: CASSQGLLAGGSQIEYQETQYF.

The sample holds a few counts of this clonotype. The chain uses TRBV6-1 and TRBJ2-3; D is unresolved. In germline, CDR1 is MNHNS, CDR2 SASEGT. The V end was cut by 6 bases, the J end by 0 bases, with 22 bases between. CDR3 size: 18 residues. The CDR3 region has the DNA TGTGCCAGCAGAGCCGCTACGTCTCAGTTAACTAGCACAGATACGCAGTATTTT. It specifies CASRAATSQLTSTDTQYF.

This chain connects TRBV28 to TRBJ1-4; TRBD1 is a possible D gene (5 bases). The CDR3 length is 17 residues. Trimming stripped 2 bases from V and 8 bases from J, with 21 bases between. CDR1 and CDR2 from the germline V gene are MDHEN and SYDVKM. CDR3 sequence reads: CASSLEWVGEGEEKLFF. For the CDR3, the DNA is TGTGCCAGCAGTTTAGAATGGGTAGGGGAGGGAGAAGAAAAACTGTTTTTT.

The chain uses TRBV20-1 and TRBJ2-7; TRBD2 matches at 8 bases. Germline trimming cut 2 bases from V and 3 bases from J; bases unmatched to any gene: 6. The CDR3 spans 14 residues. Germline V gives CDR1 DFQATT, CDR2 SNEGSKA (reference sequence). CDR3 residues: CSARISGSSYEQYF. The CDR3 DNA reads TGCAGTGCTAGAATAAGCGGGAGTAGCTACGAGCAGTACTTC.

This clonotype was counted a single time. This sequence joins TRBV25-1 and TRBJ2-7, with 11 bases matching TRBD2. The CDR3 runs 14 residues. Losses at the gene ends were 5 bases for V and 9 bases for J; bases not matched to a gene: 9. Germline lookup yields CDR1 MGHDK and CDR2 SYGVNS. Written as DNA, the CDR3 is TGTGCCAGCAGTCCACTGAATAGCGGGAGGGGGCAGTACTTC. This encodes CASSPLNSGRGQYF.

V usage is TRBV18 and J usage is TRBJ2-1; 8 nucleotides match TRBD2. The CDR3 runs to 19 residues. The J segment lost 0 bases and the V segment lost 2 bases, leaving 12 bases of the junction unmatched. Germline V CDR1 and CDR2: KGHSH, LQKENI. Written as DNA, the CDR3 is TGTGCCAGCTCACCAGTCTATAGCGGGACGGGGAGCTCCTACAATGAGCAGTTCTTC. This translates into CASSPVYSGTGSSYNEQFF. Filled out from reference TRBV18 and TRBJ2-1, the complete variable domain reads NAGVMQNPRHLVRRRGQEARLRCSPMKGHSHVYWYRQLPEEGLKFMVYLQKENIIDESGMPKERFSAEFPKEGPSILRIQQVVRGDSAAYFCASSPVYSGTGSSYNEQFFGPGTRLTVL.

This clonotype has a count of ten or more. The chain has TRBV29-1 and TRBJ2-1, with 9 bases aligning to TRBD1. V was clipped by 7 bases and J by 3 bases; unmatched bases: 4. Germline V CDR1 and CDR2: SQVTM, ANQGSEA. The CDR3 runs 13 residues. The CDR3 protein is CSAPTGGYNEQFF. The CDR3 DNA is TGCAGCGCCCCGACAGGGGGCTACAATGAGCAGTTCTTC.

J is TRBJ2-5 and V is TRBV7-9; 9 positions match TRBD2. CDR3 length: 16 amino acids. From germline, CDR1 is SEHNR and CDR2 FQNEAQ (reference sequence). The junction had 13 bases not matched to a gene; V was cut back by 0 bases and J by 11 bases. CDR3 coding DNA: TGTGCCAGCAGCTTAGCGGGTACTAGCGGGTTAAATGAGCAGTACTTC. Its translation: CASSLAGTSGLNEQYF.

This clonotype showed up just once. A read error is possible here, since a much larger clone lies one base away. The chain has TRBV20-1 and TRBJ2-7; TRBD2 matches at 11 bases. The germline V gene has CDR1 DFQATT and CDR2 SNEGSKA (reference sequence). The CDR3 consists of 14 residues. J lost 10 bases, V lost 3 bases, and 11 bases had no gene match. This CDR3 reads CSASRLAGMEAQYF. The CDR3 nucleotides are TGCAGTGCTAGTCGACTAGCGGGAATGGAGGCCCAGTACTTC.

As to this clonotype: The junction differs from germline at one of its ends, possibly a read error. The V gene is TRBV2, the J gene TRBJ2-7, with a tentative D call TRBD1 (6 bases). The germline V gene encodes CDR1 SNHLY and CDR2 FYNNEI. The CDR3 is 14 residues long. The CDR3 loop reads CASSDRDTYYEQYF. In nucleotides, the CDR3 is TGTGCCAGTAGTGACCGGGACACCTACTACGAGCAGTACTTC.

This chain connects TRBV20-1 to TRBJ1-2, with D maybe TRBD1 (5 bases). Germline CDR1 reads DFQATT; CDR2 reads SNEGSKA (reference sequence). V shed 0 bases and J shed 9 bases, with 11 bases lying between them. This CDR3 comprises 12 residues. The CDR3 bases are TGCAGTGCTAGAGATCAACAGGCTAGCTACACCTTC. This sequence encodes CSARDQQASYTF.

The chain uses TRBV20-1 and TRBJ2-3; D is unclear. The germline gives CDR1 DFQATT, CDR2 SNEGSKA (reference sequence). This CDR3 comprises 11 residues. With 5 bases removed from V and 6 bases from J, the gap between germline ends came to 9 bases. The CDR3 nucleotides read TGCAGTGCTGAGCATTCGGATACGCAGTATTTT. It translates to CSAEHSDTQYF.

The V call is TRBV5-1, the J call TRBJ1-2; D possibly corresponds to TRBD1 (5 bases). V was clipped by 3 bases and J by 3 bases, with 18 bases between them. CDR3 size: 16 residues. Germline loops: CDR1 SGHRS, CDR2 YFSETQ. CDR3 DNA sequence: TGCGCCAGCAGCTCCGAAGGGCGGGGCGCCGACTATGGCTACACCTTC. Its protein product is CASSSEGRGADYGYTF.

About this clonotype: One junction end disagrees with the germline gene, perhaps due to a read error. The chain recombines TRBV29-1 with TRBJ2-5; D is unclear. Looked up from germline, CDR1 is SQVTM and CDR2 is ANQGSEA. This CDR3 region has 12 residues. Written as DNA, the CDR3 is TGCAGCATTGAACTTAGCCAAGAGACCCAGTACTTC. It yields the protein CSIELSQETQYF. The full variable domain, in which reference TRBV29-1 and TRBJ2-5 provide the parts outside the CDR3, is SAVISQKPSRDICQRGTSLTIQCQVDSQVTMMFWYRQQPGQSLTLIATANQGSEATYESGFVIDKFPISRPNLTFSTLTVSNMSPEDSSIYLCSIELSQETQYFGPGTRLLVL.

This rearrangement joins TRBV7-2 to TRBJ2-3, with D possibly being TRBD1 (5 bases). V lost 10 bases, J lost 5 bases, and 19 bases lay in between. This CDR3 comprises 14 residues. Germline assignment: CDR1 SGHTA and CDR2 FQGNSA. In nucleotides, the CDR3 is TGTGCCACTCAGGGTTCGAAGTTCATAGATACGCAGTATTTT. It codes for CATQGSKFIDTQYF.

The genes are TRBV4-2 and TRBJ2-1; D not certain. Trimming shortened V by 1 base and J by 5 bases, and 12 bases separated the two germline ends. The CDR3 is 15 residues long. In germline, CDR1 is LGHNA, CDR2 YNFKEQ. The CDR3 DNA follows: TGTGCCAGCAGCCAAGGAAGGGTGGATGACAATGAGCAGTTCTTC. Translating it yields CASSQGRVDDNEQFF.